This T cell receptor (beta chain) was sequenced for a study of T-cell memory formation after mild COVID-19. Study-level points and caveats: Clones shrinking from day 15 to 85 showed even CD4/CD8 mixes; later expanders tilted CD4+. Still unconfirmed is whether the second-wave clones peaking on day 37 recognized SARS-CoV-2.

Employing constant-segment primers, 5'RACE generated TCR alpha and TCR beta cDNA libraries bearing sample barcodes and UMIs. TCRdb re-called the 5' RACE reads through MiXCR, storing one row per CDR3 protein. Altogether about 340,000 distinct CDR3 sequences are present, approximately 15% being singletons, with the ten largest covering approximately 20%. This clonotype was detected only a few times. Its target is not known. The CDR3 loop spans 13 amino acids. V was trimmed by 1 base and J by 6 bases, leaving 10 bases between them. CDR1 is LGHDT, CDR2 YNNKEL, per germline (reference sequence). The rearrangement links TRBV3-1 to TRBJ2-7, with a weak D call TRBD1 (5 bases). The source of this sequence is a man aged 18 to 30 who had mild COVID-19 (a few samples of this study predate the infection). Cell type and time point are not known. Sequencing input: PBMCs or a T cell subset sorted from them (not recorded which). CDR3 sequence reads: CASSQGRQGEQYF. In DNA, the CDR3 is TGTGCCAGCAGCCAAGGGCGTCAGGGCGAGCAGTACTTC.